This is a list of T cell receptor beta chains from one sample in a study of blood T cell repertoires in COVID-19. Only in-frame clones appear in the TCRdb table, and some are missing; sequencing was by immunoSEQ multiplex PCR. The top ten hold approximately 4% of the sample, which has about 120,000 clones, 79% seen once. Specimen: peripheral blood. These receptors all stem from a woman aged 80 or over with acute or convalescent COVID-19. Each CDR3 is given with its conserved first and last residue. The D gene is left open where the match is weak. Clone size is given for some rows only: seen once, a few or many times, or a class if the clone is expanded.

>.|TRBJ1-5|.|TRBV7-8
TGTGCCAGCAGCTCGGCAGGGCGCAATCAGCCCCAGCATTTT
CASSSAGRNQPQHF
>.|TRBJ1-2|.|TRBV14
TGTGCCAGCAGCCGGCCCGGGAGCTATGGCTACACCTTC
CASSRPGSYGYTF
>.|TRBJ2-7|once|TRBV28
TGTGCCAGCAGTACTCCCTACGAGCAGTACTTC
CASSTPYEQYF
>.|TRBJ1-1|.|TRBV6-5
TGTGCCAGCAGTCCTCGAGGGGACATGAACACTGAAGCTTTCTTT
CASSPRGDMNTEAFF
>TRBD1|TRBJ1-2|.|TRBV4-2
TGTGCCAGCAGCCAAGAGTGGACAGGGGAACTTGGCTACACCTTC
CASSQEWTGELGYTF
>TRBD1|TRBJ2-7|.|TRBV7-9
TGTGCCAGCAGTCAGGACAGGGCTCACGAGCAGTACTTC
CASSQDRAHEQYF
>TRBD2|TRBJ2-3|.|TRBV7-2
TGTGCCAGCAGCTTAGCGGAGCGGGGGGACACAGATACGCAGTATTTT
CASSLAERGDTDTQYF
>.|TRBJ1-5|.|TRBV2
TGTGCCAGCAGTGCGGGTTTTAATCAGCCCCAGCATTTT
CASSAGFNQPQHF
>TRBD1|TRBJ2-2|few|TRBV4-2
TGTGCCAGCAGCCAAGCTATGGACAGGGACACCGGGGAGCTGTTTTTT
CASSQAMDRDTGELFF
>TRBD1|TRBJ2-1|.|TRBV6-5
TGTGCCAGCAGTTGGGACAGGGTGGAATACAATGAGCAGTTCTTC
CASSWDRVEYNEQFF
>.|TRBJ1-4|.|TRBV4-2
TGTGCCAGCAGCCAAGGAAGTGGAGGTACTAATGAAAAACTGTTTTTT
CASSQGSGGTNEKLFF
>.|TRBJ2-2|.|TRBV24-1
TGTGCCACCAGCGCGGGGGCACCCGGGGAGCTGTTTTTT
CATSAGAPGELFF
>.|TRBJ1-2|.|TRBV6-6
TGTGCCAGCAGCGAGGACAATAACTATGGCTACACCTTC
CASSEDNNYGYTF
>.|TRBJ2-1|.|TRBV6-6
TGTGCCATCACATTGGCAGGGAACTACAATGAGCAGTTCTTC
CAITLAGNYNEQFF
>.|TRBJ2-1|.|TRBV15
TGTGCCACCAGCAGAGATCCGGGAGTCCAGCTTGAGCAGTTCTTC
CATSRDPGVQLEQFF
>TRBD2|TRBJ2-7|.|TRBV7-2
TGTGCCAGCAGACTGGGACTAGCGGAATCCTACGAGCAGTACTTC
CASRLGLAESYEQYF
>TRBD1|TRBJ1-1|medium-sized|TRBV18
TGTGCCAGCTCACCGGGACAGGGCGGGAACACTGAAGCTTTCTTT
CASSPGQGGNTEAFF
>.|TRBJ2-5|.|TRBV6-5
TGTGCCAGCAGTTACTTGGGTCACCGAGGGGAGACCCAGTACTTC
CASSYLGHRGETQYF
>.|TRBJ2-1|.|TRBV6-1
TGTGCCAGCAGTGAAGGGAGTTACAATGAGCAGTTCTTC
CASSEGSYNEQFF
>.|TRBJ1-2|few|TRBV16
TGTGCCAGCAGCCAATCGGGGGGTTCTGGCTACACCTTC
CASSQSGGSGYTF
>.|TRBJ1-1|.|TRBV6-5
TGTGCCAGCAGCAAAGCCGGGACACCGAACACTGAAGCTTTCTTT
CASSKAGTPNTEAFF
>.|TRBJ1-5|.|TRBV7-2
TGTGCCAGCAGCCGGAGCAATCAGCCCCAGCATTTT
CASSRSNQPQHF
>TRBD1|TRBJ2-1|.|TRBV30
TGTGCCTGGAGTGTATGGAGCATGGGACAGGGGAAAAGTGAGCAGTTCTTC
CAWSVWSMGQGKSEQFF